The 26 T cell receptor beta chains listed next were all sequenced from one sample in a study of T cell responses to AZD1222 COVID-19 vaccine (dated by TCRdb to the early 2020s). Explained via the paper, the time point label denotes: about 28 days (+/-7) after the second vaccine dose. Library method: the immunoSEQ multiplex PCR assay. TCRdb re-hosts the immuneACCESS table, in-frame sequences only. Its copies lack some clones; in the studies checked, an unresolved V gene accounts for under half of them, and the cause for the rest is not known. For this sample there are approximately 110,000 clones; around 92% appear just once. The top ten clones comprise 7.9% of the sample. The material sequenced was peripheral blood, taken 28 days after the second AZD1222 dose. The source is an adult who received the AZD1222 COVID-19 vaccine.

V and J are TRBV6-5 and TRBJ2-7; 9 bases are a match to TRBD1. From germline, CDR1 is MNHEY and CDR2 SVGAGI. V shed 8 bases and J 5 bases; nucleotides not matched to a gene: 7. There are 13 residues in the CDR3. CDR3: CASLPGQGHEQYF. The CDR3 coding sequence is TGTGCCAGCCTACCGGGACAGGGACACGAGCAGTACTTC.

The chain links TRBV11-2 to TRBJ2-7; 8 nucleotides match TRBD2. Germline CDR1 and CDR2: SGHAT and FQNNGV. Trimming cost V 2 bases and J 3 bases; bases outside gene matches: 3. The CDR3 has 14 amino acids. CDR3 nucleotide sequence: TGTGCCAGCAGCTTAATAGCGGGACACTACGAGCAGTACTTC. Translation: CASSLIAGHYEQYF. The full variable domain, rest sourced from reference TRBV11-2 and TRBJ2-7, is EAGVAQSPRYKIIEKRQSVAFWCNPISGHATLYWYQQILGQGPKLLIQFQNNGVVDDSQLPKDRFSAERLKGVDSTLKIQPAKLEDSAVYLCASSLIAGHYEQYFGPGTRLTVT.

This rearrangement joins TRBV28 to TRBJ2-1; 9 nucleotides agree with TRBD2. The V gene end was trimmed by 6 bases and the J gene end by 4 bases; junction bases not matched to a gene: 10. Looked up from germline, CDR1 is MDHEN and CDR2 is SYDVKM. The CDR3 is 16 amino acids. The CDR3 region has the DNA TGTGCCAGCAGACCTAAGGGACTAGCAGAATACAATGAGCAGTTCTTC. Translation: CASRPKGLAEYNEQFF. The entire variable domain, with the rest obtained from reference TRBV28 and TRBJ2-1, is as follows: DVKVTQSSRYLVKRTGEKVFLECVQDMDHENMFWYRQDPGLGLRLIYFSYDVKMKEKGDIPEGYSVSREKKERFSLILESASTNQTSMYLCASRPKGLAEYNEQFFGPGTRLTVL.

The chain uses TRBV4-1 and TRBJ2-7; D uncertain. Germline CDR1 reads MGHRA; CDR2 reads YSYEKL. V was clipped by 1 base and J by 0 bases, with 13 bases between them. This CDR3 is built from 16 residues. The chain's CDR3 is CASSQVAGPSSYEQYF. CDR3 coding DNA: TGCGCCAGCAGCCAAGTTGCTGGACCGAGCTCCTACGAGCAGTACTTC.

V is TRBV19 and J is TRBJ2-5; TRBD2 matches 9 bases. Germline lookup yields CDR1 LNHDA and CDR2 SQIVND (reference sequence). V trimming: 8 bases; J trimming: 4 bases; junction bases outside the gene matches: 5. The CDR3 totals 13 residues. The DNA for the CDR3 is TGTGCCAGTGCGAGCGGGGGGCTAGAGACCCAGTACTTC. Translated: CASASGGLETQYF.

This clone was recorded only once. V is TRBV28 and J is TRBJ1-2; D gene uncertain. V lost 0 bases, J lost 2 bases, and 7 bases lay in between. This CDR3 comprises 14 residues. Per germline, CDR1 MDHEN and CDR2 SYDVKM. CDR3 residues: CASSLWRENYGYTF. In nucleotides, the CDR3 is TGTGCCAGCAGTTTATGGCGGGAAAACTATGGCTACACCTTC.

V is TRBV18 and J is TRBJ1-2, with 10 bases fitting TRBD1. This CDR3 is 19 amino acids long. V dropped 2 bases and J dropped 2; count of bases not matched to a gene: 14. Germline CDR1 reads KGHSH; CDR2 reads LQKENI. As DNA, the CDR3 is TGTGCCAGCTCACCAGATCTAGGGACAGGGGACGGAAGGAACTATGGCTACACCTTC. Encoded protein: CASSPDLGTGDGRNYGYTF.

The chain employs TRBV3-1 (or the pseudogene TRBV3-2) and TRBJ1-2, with 7 bases that match TRBD1. Unmatched junction bases numbered 2, after V lost 0 bases and J lost 4 bases. This CDR3 is built from 14 residues. Germline loops: CDR1 LGHDT, CDR2 YNNKEL (reference sequence). The CDR3 is CASSQEQGTYGYTF. The CDR3 DNA reads as TGTGCCAGCAGCCAAGAACAGGGGACCTATGGCTACACCTTC.

This chain uses TRBV7-6 with TRBJ2-7; D is possibly TRBD2 (5 bases). The ends were cut back, 1 base at V and 1 base at J, with 14 bases in the middle. CDR1 is SGHVS, CDR2 FNYEAQ, per germline. The CDR3 consists of 16 residues. Written as DNA, the CDR3 is TGTGCCAGCAGCTTAGGAGCGTCGGGCGGGTCCTACGAGCAGTACTTC. Translation: CASSLGASGGSYEQYF.

The rearrangement joins TRBV5-4 to TRBJ1-1; D is unclear. CDR1 is SGHNT, CDR2 YYREEE, per germline (reference sequence). V shed 1 base and J shed 1 base, with 11 bases lying between them. The CDR3 is 15 residues long. The CDR3 sequence: CASSLIWARNTEAFF. The CDR3 nucleotides read TGTGCCAGCAGCTTGATATGGGCTAGGAACACTGAAGCTTTCTTT.

V and J are TRBV5-4 and TRBJ1-2; D is perhaps TRBD1 (5 bases). V was trimmed by 4 bases and J by 3 bases, leaving 10 bases between them. This CDR3 spans 13 amino acids. The V gene's germline CDR1 is SGHNT and CDR2 YYREEE (reference sequence). DNA of the CDR3: TGTGCCAGCAGCACGGACACCCACTATGGCTACACCTTC. Amino acids: CASSTDTHYGYTF.

This sequence joins TRBV5-4 and TRBJ1-2; 9 bases match TRBD1. Germline V lookup: CDR1 SGHNT, CDR2 YYREEE (reference sequence). V dropped 2 bases and J dropped 8; count of bases not matched to a gene: 10. The CDR3 sequence is 15 residues long. In DNA form, the CDR3 reads TGTGCCAGCAGCTTTTCAACCGGGACAGGGTTAGGCTACACCTTC. Residues: CASSFSTGTGLGYTF.

This clone has just one count. DNA for the CDR3: TGTGCCAGCAGCCTCCCAGGGAACATGAACACTGAAGCTTTCTTT. This sequence encodes CASSLPGNMNTEAFF. The J gene is TRBJ1-1, the V gene TRBV28; maybe TRBD1 (5 bases). Per the germline V gene, CDR1 is MDHEN and CDR2 is SYDVKM. The ends were cut back, 6 bases at V and 0 bases at J, with 14 bases in the middle. The CDR3 covers 15 residues.

V gene TRBV4-2 combines with J gene TRBJ1-5; D gene uncertain. CDR1 LGHNA and CDR2 YNFKEQ come from the germline V gene. V was shortened by 1 base and J by 3 bases, with 13 bases between the two germline ends. The CDR3 spans 16 residues. This CDR3 is CASSQVSGSYNQPQHF. DNA for the CDR3: TGTGCCAGCAGCCAAGTTAGCGGCAGCTACAATCAGCCCCAGCATTTT.

J is TRBJ1-5 and V is TRBV4-1, with a tentative D call TRBD1 (5 bases). CDR1 is MGHRA and CDR2 is YSYEKL in the germline V gene. The CDR3 loop spans 14 amino acids. V shed 2 bases and J shed 6 bases, with 11 bases lying between them. In nucleotides, the CDR3 is TGCGCCAGCAGCCAATCGGGGCAGCCTCAGCCCCAGCATTTT. This sequence encodes CASSQSGQPQPQHF.

This clone has just one count. This chain links TRBV28 with TRBJ2-7; no clear D. Trimming left V 8 bases short and J 3 bases short, with 14 bases between. This CDR3 region has 13 residues. CDR1 is MDHEN and CDR2 is SYDVKM in the germline V gene. The CDR3 nucleotides read TGTGCCAGCCGAAAGGCCAGATTCTACGAGCAGTACTTC. Encoded protein: CASRKARFYEQYF. The complete variable domain, with remaining parts taken from reference TRBV28 and TRBJ2-7, reads DVKVTQSSRYLVKRTGEKVFLECVQDMDHENMFWYRQDPGLGLRLIYFSYDVKMKEKGDIPEGYSVSREKKERFSLILESASTNQTSMYLCASRKARFYEQYFGPGTRLTVT.

The chain has TRBV27 and TRBJ2-7, with TRBD1 matching 7 bases. Germline values: CDR1 MNHEY, CDR2 SMNVEV (reference sequence). The CDR3 runs to 14 residues. The V gene end was trimmed by 6 bases and the J gene end by 0 bases; junction bases not matched to a gene: 5. The CDR3 loop is CASSQQGSSYEQYF. CDR3 DNA sequence: TGTGCCAGCAGCCAACAGGGGTCCTCCTACGAGCAGTACTTC.

This sequence joins TRBV2 and TRBJ1-5; a weak D match, TRBD1 (5 bases). CDR1 and CDR2 from the germline V gene are SNHLY and FYNNEI. This CDR3 contains 15 residues. Trimming removed 6 bases from V and 7 bases from J, with 19 bases in between. The DNA of the CDR3 is TGTGCCAGCAGCGTACAGGTGGGTCGCGACCAGCCCCAGCATTTT. This codes for CASSVQVGRDQPQHF.

This chain uses TRBV4-2 with TRBJ1-6; a weak D match, TRBD1 (5 bases). Trimming removed 5 bases at V and 9 bases at J, with 17 bases between. The CDR3 sequence is 15 residues long. CDR1 LGHNA and CDR2 YNFKEQ come from the germline V gene. The CDR3 sequence: CASSSRPGMVSPLHF. As DNA, the CDR3 is TGTGCCAGCAGCTCCAGACCAGGGATGGTTTCACCCCTCCACTTT.

The chain couples TRBV7-2 to TRBJ1-2; 10 bases align to TRBD1. Germline values: CDR1 SGHTA, CDR2 FQGNSA. J was trimmed by 4 bases and V by 3 bases; bases with no gene match: 5. This CDR3 is 15 amino acids long. In DNA, the CDR3 is TGTGCCAGCAGCTTCGACAGGGGGCGGGTCTATGGCTACACCTTC. Translating gives CASSFDRGRVYGYTF.

The J gene is TRBJ1-5, the V gene TRBV10-3, with 10 bases that match TRBD1. CDR3 length: 14 residues. Unmatched junction bases numbered 3, after V lost 4 bases and J lost 6 bases. Germline loops: CDR1 ENHRY, CDR2 SYGVKD. CDR3 region: CAISVDRGSQPQHF. DNA of the CDR3: TGTGCCATCAGTGTGGACAGGGGGAGTCAGCCCCAGCATTTT.

The chain links TRBV20-1 to TRBJ1-2; D is unclear. Germline CDR1 and CDR2: DFQATT and SNEGSKA (reference sequence). The V gene lost 5 bases and the J gene lost 5 bases, with 9 bases spanning the gap. The CDR3 loop spans 11 amino acids. The DNA for the CDR3 is TGCAGTGCTTCACGTGAATATGGCTACACCTTC. This translates into CSASREYGYTF.

This clone was observed once. V and J are TRBV18 and TRBJ2-5; D gene ambiguous. Germline CDR1 KGHSH, CDR2 LQKENI. The CDR3 is made up of 12 amino acids. The V end lost 0 bases, the J end lost 5 bases, and 4 bases lay between the germline ends. The CDR3 bases are TGTGCCAGCTCACCACCGTTGGAGACCCAGTACTTC. The encoded protein is CASSPPLETQYF.

The CDR3 is CASSSQEKLFF. The CDR3 DNA reads TGTGCCAGCAGTTCTCAGGAAAAACTGTTTTTT. The chain couples TRBV28 to TRBJ1-4; D unclear. Trimming shortened V by 4 bases and J by 8 bases, and 5 bases separated the two germline ends. Germline CDR1 MDHEN, CDR2 SYDVKM. This CDR3 has 11 amino acids.

The chain employs TRBV28 and TRBJ2-7, with D possibly TRBD1 on 5 matching bases. CDR3 size: 13 residues. Germline V gene data show CDR1 as MDHEN and CDR2 as SYDVKM. Trimming pared 8 bases from V and 3 bases from J, leaving 14 bases between. The CDR3 nucleotides are TGTGCCAGCTTGGGGCCCGGTAACTACGAGCAGTACTTC. Translation: CASLGPGNYEQYF. The variable domain in full, completed from reference TRBV28 and TRBJ2-7, reads DVKVTQSSRYLVKRTGEKVFLECVQDMDHENMFWYRQDPGLGLRLIYFSYDVKMKEKGDIPEGYSVSREKKERFSLILESASTNQTSMYLCASLGPGNYEQYFGPGTRLTVT.

V usage is TRBV27 and J usage is TRBJ1-3; D gene unclear. V was shortened by 0 bases and J by 5 bases, with 14 bases between the two germline ends. The germline gives CDR1 MNHEY, CDR2 SMNVEV (reference sequence). There are 16 residues in the CDR3. This chain's CDR3 is CASSLSARAARNTIYF. The CDR3 DNA reads as TGTGCCAGCAGTTTATCAGCCCGCGCTGCTCGAAACACCATATATTTT.